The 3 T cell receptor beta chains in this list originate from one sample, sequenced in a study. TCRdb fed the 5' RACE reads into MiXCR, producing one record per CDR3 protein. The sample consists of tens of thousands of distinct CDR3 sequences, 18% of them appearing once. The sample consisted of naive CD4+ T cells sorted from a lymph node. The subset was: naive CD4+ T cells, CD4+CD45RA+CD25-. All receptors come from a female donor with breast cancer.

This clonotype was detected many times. The CDR3 loop reads CASSQVSSGRSSYNEQFF. The CDR3 DNA is TGCGCCAGCAGCCAAGTTAGTAGCGGGAGGAGCTCCTACAATGAGCAGTTCTTC. This chain connects TRBV4-1 to TRBJ2-1, with 10 positions matching TRBD2. Germline CDR1 MGHRA, CDR2 YSYEKL. The CDR3 contains 18 residues. Losses at the gene ends were 1 base for V and 0 bases for J; bases not matched to a gene: 6.

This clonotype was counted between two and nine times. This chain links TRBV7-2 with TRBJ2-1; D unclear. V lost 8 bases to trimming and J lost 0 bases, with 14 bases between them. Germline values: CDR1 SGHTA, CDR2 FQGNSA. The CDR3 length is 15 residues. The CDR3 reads CASSRPTSSYNEQFF. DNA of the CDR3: TGTGCCAGCTCACGTCCGACATCCTCCTACAATGAGCAGTTCTTC.

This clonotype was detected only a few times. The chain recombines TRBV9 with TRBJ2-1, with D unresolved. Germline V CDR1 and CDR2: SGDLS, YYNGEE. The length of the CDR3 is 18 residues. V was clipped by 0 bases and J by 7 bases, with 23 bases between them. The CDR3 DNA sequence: TGTGCCAGCAGCGTAGGCCTATCAGTCGGGTCCGTTGTGAATGAGCAGTTCTTC. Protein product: CASSVGLSVGSVVNEQFF. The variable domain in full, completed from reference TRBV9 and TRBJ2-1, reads DSGVTQTPKHLITATGQRVTLRCSPRSGDLSVYWYQQSLDQGLQFLIQYYNGEERAKGNILERFSAQQFPDLHSELNLSSLELGDSALYFCASSVGLSVGSVVNEQFFGPGTRLTVL.